A selection of T cell receptor beta chains follows, all from one sample in a study of control samples from healthy donors and cancer patients. The method was immunoSEQ multiplex PCR; TCRdb's version includes in-frame clones alone and lacks a portion of them. The data hold about 59,000 clones, with about 92% observed a single time. Specimen: PBMCs. These receptors were obtained from a man between 35 and 55 years old with colorectal cancer. Each CDR3 is given with its conserved first and last residue. Each record gives: CDR3 length, J gene, V gene, clone size, D gene, CDR3 protein, CDR3 DNA. A D gene is named only where the DNA matches it firmly. Clone size is stated in some rows and not others, as once, few, many or a class when expanded.

12	TRBJ1-6	TRBV14	.	.	CASSQESSPLHF	TGTGCCAGCAGCCAAGAGAGCTCACCCCTCCACTTT
16	TRBJ1-6	TRBV14	.	TRBD1	CASSPYLGTGLSPLHF	TGTGCCAGCAGCCCTTACCTCGGGACAGGTCTTTCACCCCTCCACTTT
15	TRBJ1-6	TRBV18	.	.	CASSLTRDNNSPLHF	TGTGCCAGCTCACTAACAAGAGACAACAATTCACCCCTCCACTTT
12	TRBJ1-5	TRBV7-9	.	.	CASSLEDTPQHF	TGTGCCAGCAGCTTAGAAGACACTCCCCAGCATTTT
15	TRBJ1-2	TRBV5-1	.	.	CASRYAPTDNYGYTF	TGCGCCAGCCGTTACGCCCCGACAGATAACTATGGCTACACCTTC
14	TRBJ2-2	TRBV9	.	.	CASSVVANTGELFF	TGTGCCAGCAGCGTAGTGGCGAACACCGGGGAGCTGTTTTTT
15	TRBJ2-7	TRBV7-4	few	.	CASSLSWQGFYEQYF	TGTGCCAGCAGCTTAAGCTGGCAGGGTTTCTACGAGCAGTACTTC
16	TRBJ1-4	TRBV19	.	.	CASDDRRGSTNEKLFF	TGTGCCAGTGACGACAGGAGAGGTTCCACTAATGAAAAACTGTTTTTT
16	TRBJ2-2	TRBV3-1/TRBV3-2	.	.	CASSLKTVQNTGELFF	TGTGCCAGCAGCCTAAAGACGGTCCAGAACACCGGGGAGCTGTTTTTT
15	TRBJ2-1	TRBV4-3	.	.	CASSQWIGIYNEQFF	TGCGCCAGCAGCCAATGGATCGGGATTTACAATGAGCAGTTCTTC
13	TRBJ2-3	TRBV7-3	.	TRBD1	CASSLSWTGGQYF	TGTGCCAGCAGCTTAAGTTGGACAGGAGGGCAGTATTTT
14	TRBJ1-4	TRBV18	.	.	CASSLTGTNEKLFF	TGTGCCAGCTCACTTACAGGCACTAATGAAAAACTGTTTTTT
15	TRBJ2-5	TRBV3-1/TRBV3-2	.	.	CASSPASVFQETQYF	TGTGCCAGCAGCCCGGCTTCGGTCTTTCAAGAGACCCAGTACTTC
14	TRBJ2-4	TRBV19	few	TRBD2	CASRFSGGKNIQYF	TGTGCCAGTAGGTTTTCGGGGGGCAAAAACATTCAGTACTTC
12	TRBJ1-2	TRBV29-1	.	.	CSAEREDYGYTF	TGCAGCGCCGAGAGGGAGGACTATGGCTACACCTTC
15	TRBJ2-3	TRBV5-8	.	.	CASSPGARATDTQYF	TGTGCCAGCAGCCCCGGGGCCCGAGCTACAGATACGCAGTATTTT
13	TRBJ2-7	TRBV18	.	.	CASSLGWDYEQYF	TGTGCCAGCTCACTCGGGTGGGACTACGAGCAGTACTTC
15	TRBJ2-7	TRBV13	.	.	CASSFRGSPSYEQYF	TGTGCCAGCAGCTTCAGGGGAAGCCCCTCCTACGAGCAGTACTTC
14	TRBJ2-5	TRBV6-6	.	.	CASSYTRVRETQYF	TGTGCCAGCAGCTATACCAGGGTTAGAGAGACCCAGTACTTC
14	TRBJ2-7	TRBV7-2	once	.	CASSLGTVDPEQYF	TGTGCCAGCAGCTTAGGGACCGTGGATCCGGAGCAGTACTTC
13	TRBJ1-2	TRBV30	.	.	CAWSVPRGNGYTF	TGTGCCTGGAGTGTCCCCAGGGGAAATGGCTACACCTTC
15	TRBJ2-4	TRBV6-2/TRBV6-3	.	.	CASSSTTVAKNIQYF	TGTGCCAGCAGTTCTACGACAGTAGCCAAAAACATTCAGTACTTC
12	TRBJ1-6	TRBV11-2	.	.	CASSFPGSPLHF	TGTGCCAGCAGCTTCCCGGGTTCACCCCTCCACTTT
12	TRBJ2-1	TRBV9	.	.	CASSPLTTEQFF	TGTGCCAGCAGCCCCCTAACCACTGAGCAGTTCTTC
16	TRBJ1-5	TRBV4-1	.	.	CASSQDMSGGNQPQHF	TGCGCCAGCAGCCAAGACATGTCAGGGGGCAATCAGCCCCAGCATTTT
14	TRBJ2-7	TRBV7-2	.	.	CASSYTRNVYEQYF	TGTGCCAGCAGCTATACACGGAACGTCTACGAGCAGTACTTC
15	TRBJ1-5	TRBV9	.	TRBD1	CASNIQGAEGEPQHF	TGTGCCAGCAACATACAGGGGGCCGAAGGCGAGCCCCAGCATTTT
16	TRBJ2-7	TRBV19	once	TRBD2	CASSISRLAGSYEQYF	TGTGCCAGTAGTATCTCGCGACTAGCGGGCTCCTACGAGCAGTACTTC
15	TRBJ1-1	TRBV29-1	.	TRBD1	CSVSPGTGMNTEAFF	TGCAGCGTTTCACCCGGGACAGGCATGAACACTGAAGCTTTCTTT
16	TRBJ2-5	TRBV5-1	.	TRBD2	CASSSTSGGTQETQYF	TGCGCCAGCAGCTCTACTAGCGGGGGGACCCAAGAGACCCAGTACTTC
15	TRBJ2-2	TRBV9	once	.	CASSVRTGNTGELFF	TGTGCCAGCAGCGTACGAACAGGGAACACCGGGGAGCTGTTTTTT
15	TRBJ2-7	TRBV9	.	TRBD2	CASSDRGAGAYEQYF	TGTGCCAGCAGCGACCGAGGCGCGGGGGCCTACGAGCAGTACTTC
13	TRBJ2-2	TRBV12-3/TRBV12-4	.	.	CASSLATTGELFF	TGTGCCAGCAGTTTAGCAACCACCGGGGAGCTGTTTTTT